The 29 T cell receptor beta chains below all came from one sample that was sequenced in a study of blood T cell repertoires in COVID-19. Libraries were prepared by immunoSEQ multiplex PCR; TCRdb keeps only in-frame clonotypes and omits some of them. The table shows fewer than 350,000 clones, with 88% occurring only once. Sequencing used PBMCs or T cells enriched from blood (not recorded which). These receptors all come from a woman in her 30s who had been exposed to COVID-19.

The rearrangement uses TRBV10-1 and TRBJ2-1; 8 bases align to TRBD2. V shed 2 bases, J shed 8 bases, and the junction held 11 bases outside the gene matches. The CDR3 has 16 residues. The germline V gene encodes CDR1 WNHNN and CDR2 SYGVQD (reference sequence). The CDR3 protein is CASSEGPGGPVDEQFF. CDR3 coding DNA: TGCGCCAGCAGTGAGGGGCCGGGAGGGCCGGTGGATGAGCAGTTCTTC.

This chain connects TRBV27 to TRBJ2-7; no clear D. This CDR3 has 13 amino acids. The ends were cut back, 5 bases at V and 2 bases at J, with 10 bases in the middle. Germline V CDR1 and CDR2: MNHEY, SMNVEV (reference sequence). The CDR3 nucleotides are TGTGCCAGCAGTAGCAGGAAACCCTACGAGCAGTACTTC. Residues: CASSSRKPYEQYF.

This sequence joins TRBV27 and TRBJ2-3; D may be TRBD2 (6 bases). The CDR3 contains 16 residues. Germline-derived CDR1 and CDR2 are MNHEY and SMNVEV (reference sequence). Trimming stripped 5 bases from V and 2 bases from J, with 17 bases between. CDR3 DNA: TGTGCCAGCAGTCTTTCGGGGACTTCTATCACAGATACGCAGTATTTT. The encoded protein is CASSLSGTSITDTQYF.

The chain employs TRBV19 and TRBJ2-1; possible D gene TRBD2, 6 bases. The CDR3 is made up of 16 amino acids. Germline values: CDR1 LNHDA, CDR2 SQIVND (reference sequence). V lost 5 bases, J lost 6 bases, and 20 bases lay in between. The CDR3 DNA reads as TGTGCCAGTAGTTTAATTCGGGGGTTGGGGGGCAATGAGCAGTTCTTC. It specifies CASSLIRGLGGNEQFF.

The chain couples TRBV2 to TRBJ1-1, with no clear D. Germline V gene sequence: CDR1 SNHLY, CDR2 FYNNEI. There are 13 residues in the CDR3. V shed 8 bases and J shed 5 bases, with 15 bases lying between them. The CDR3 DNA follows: TGTGCCAGCTTAAGGGCGGGGATTACTGAAGCTTTCTTT. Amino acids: CASLRAGITEAFF.

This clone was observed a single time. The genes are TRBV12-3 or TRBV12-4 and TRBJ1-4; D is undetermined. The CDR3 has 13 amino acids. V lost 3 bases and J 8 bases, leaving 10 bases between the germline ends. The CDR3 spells CASSFGGGEKLFF. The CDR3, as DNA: TGTGCCAGCAGTTTTGGCGGTGGGGAAAAACTGTTTTTT.

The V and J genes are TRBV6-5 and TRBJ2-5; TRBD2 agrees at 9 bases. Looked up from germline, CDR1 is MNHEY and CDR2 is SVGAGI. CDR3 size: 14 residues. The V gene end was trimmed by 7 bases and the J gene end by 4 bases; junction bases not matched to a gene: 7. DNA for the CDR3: TGTGCCAGCAAGCCGGGACTAGCAGGAGAGACCCAGTACTTC. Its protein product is CASKPGLAGETQYF.

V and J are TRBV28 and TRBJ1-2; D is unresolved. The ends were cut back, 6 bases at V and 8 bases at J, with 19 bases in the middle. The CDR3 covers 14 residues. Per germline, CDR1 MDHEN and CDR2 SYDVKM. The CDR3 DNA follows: TGTGCCAGCAGCAATCTTGGAGGGCATCGGGGCTACACCTTC. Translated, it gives CASSNLGGHRGYTF.

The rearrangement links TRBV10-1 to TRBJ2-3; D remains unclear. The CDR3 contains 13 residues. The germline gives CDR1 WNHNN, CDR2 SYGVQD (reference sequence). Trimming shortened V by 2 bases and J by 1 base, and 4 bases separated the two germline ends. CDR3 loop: CASSERGTDTQYF. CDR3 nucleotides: TGCGCCAGCAGTGAGCGGGGCACAGATACGCAGTATTTT.

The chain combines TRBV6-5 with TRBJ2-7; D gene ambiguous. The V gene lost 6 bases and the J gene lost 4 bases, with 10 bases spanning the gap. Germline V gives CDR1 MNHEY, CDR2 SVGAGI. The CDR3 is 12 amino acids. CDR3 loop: CASRAPQYEQYF. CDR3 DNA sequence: TGTGCCAGCAGAGCCCCCCAATACGAGCAGTACTTC.

The DNA of the CDR3 is TGTGCCAGCAGCACCGGGACTAGCGGGAGGGCCAGTGCAGAGACCCAGTACTTC. Its translation is CASSTGTSGRASAETQYF. The chain carries TRBV7-8 and TRBJ2-5; TRBD2 matches 16 bases. CDR1 is SGHVS, CDR2 FQNEAQ, per germline. The length of the CDR3 is 18 residues. V was pared by 5 bases and J by 4 bases, with 10 bases of the junction left unmatched.

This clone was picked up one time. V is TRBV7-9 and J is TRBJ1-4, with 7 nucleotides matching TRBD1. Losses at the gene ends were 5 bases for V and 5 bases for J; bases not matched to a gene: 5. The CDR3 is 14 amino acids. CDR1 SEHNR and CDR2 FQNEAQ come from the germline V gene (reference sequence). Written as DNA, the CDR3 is TGTGCCAGCAGCCCAGGGGGATACAATGAAAAACTGTTTTTT. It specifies CASSPGGYNEKLFF.

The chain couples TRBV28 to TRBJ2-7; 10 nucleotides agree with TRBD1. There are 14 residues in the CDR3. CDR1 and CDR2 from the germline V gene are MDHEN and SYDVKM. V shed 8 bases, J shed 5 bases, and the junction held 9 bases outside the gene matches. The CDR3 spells CASGLTGGLNEQYF. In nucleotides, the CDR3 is TGTGCCAGCGGCCTGACAGGGGGCCTTAACGAGCAGTACTTC.

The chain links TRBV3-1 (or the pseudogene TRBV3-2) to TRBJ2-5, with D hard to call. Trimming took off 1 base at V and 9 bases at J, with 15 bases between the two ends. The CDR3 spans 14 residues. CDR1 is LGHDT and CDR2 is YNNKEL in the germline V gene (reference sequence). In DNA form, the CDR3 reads TGTGCCAGCAGCCAAGTAGGAAGCCTGGCGGCCCAGTACTTC. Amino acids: CASSQVGSLAAQYF.

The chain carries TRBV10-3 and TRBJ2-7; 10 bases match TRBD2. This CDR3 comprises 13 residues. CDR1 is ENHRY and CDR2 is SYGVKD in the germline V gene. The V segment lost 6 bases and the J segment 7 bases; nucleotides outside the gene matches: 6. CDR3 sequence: CAIRLAGVDEQYF. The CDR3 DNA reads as TGTGCCATCAGGCTAGCGGGAGTCGATGAGCAGTACTTC.

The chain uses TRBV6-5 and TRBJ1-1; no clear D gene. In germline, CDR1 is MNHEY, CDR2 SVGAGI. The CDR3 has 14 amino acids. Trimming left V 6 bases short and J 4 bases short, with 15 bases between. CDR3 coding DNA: TGTGCCAGCAGGCGATCAGTGCCAGGCACTGAAGCTTTCTTT. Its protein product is CASRRSVPGTEAFF.

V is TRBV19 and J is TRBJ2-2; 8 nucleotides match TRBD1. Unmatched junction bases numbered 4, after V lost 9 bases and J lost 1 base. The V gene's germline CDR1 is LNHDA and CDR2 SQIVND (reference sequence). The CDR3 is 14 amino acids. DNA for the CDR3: TGTGCCAGCCGGGACAGGATGAACACCGGGGAGCTGTTTTTT. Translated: CASRDRMNTGELFF.

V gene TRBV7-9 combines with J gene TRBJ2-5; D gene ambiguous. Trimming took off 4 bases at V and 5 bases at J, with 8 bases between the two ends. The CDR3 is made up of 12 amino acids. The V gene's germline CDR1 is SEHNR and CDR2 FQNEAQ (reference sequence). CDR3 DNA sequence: TGTGCCAGCAGCTCAACAGAGGAGACCCAGTACTTC. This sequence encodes CASSSTEETQYF.

CDR3 DNA sequence: TGTGCCAGCAGTCTAACTAACTATGGCTACACCTTC. Its protein is CASSLTNYGYTF. The chain uses TRBV28 and TRBJ1-2, with D uncertain. V was cut by 5 bases and J by 0 bases, with 4 bases left in between. Germline V CDR1 and CDR2: MDHEN, SYDVKM. The CDR3 contains 12 residues.

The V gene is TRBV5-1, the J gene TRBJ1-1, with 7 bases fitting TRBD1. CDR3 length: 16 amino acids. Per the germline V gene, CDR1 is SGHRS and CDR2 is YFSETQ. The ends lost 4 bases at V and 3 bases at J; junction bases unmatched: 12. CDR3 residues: CASSPDGWDRHTEAFF. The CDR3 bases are TGCGCCAGCAGCCCGGATGGCTGGGACAGACACACTGAAGCTTTCTTT. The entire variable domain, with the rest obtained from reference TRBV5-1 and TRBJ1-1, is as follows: KAGVTQTPRYLIKTRGQQVTLSCSPISGHRSVSWYQQTPGQGLQFLFEYFSETQRNKGNFPGRFSGRQFSNSRSEMNVSTLELGDSALYLCASSPDGWDRHTEAFFGQGTRLTVV.

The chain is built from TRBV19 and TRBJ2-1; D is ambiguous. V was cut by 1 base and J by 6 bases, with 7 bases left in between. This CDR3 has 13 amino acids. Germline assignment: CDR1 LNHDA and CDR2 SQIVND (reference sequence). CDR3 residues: CASSIGLVNEQFF. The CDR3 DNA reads TGTGCCAGTAGTATAGGTCTAGTCAATGAGCAGTTCTTC.

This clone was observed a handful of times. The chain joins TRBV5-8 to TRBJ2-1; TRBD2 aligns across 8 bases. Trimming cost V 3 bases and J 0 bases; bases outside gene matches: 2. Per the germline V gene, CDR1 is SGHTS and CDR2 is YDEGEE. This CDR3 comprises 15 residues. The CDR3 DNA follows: TGTGCCAGCAGCTCCGGACTAGCCTCCTACAATGAGCAGTTCTTC. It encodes CASSSGLASYNEQFF.

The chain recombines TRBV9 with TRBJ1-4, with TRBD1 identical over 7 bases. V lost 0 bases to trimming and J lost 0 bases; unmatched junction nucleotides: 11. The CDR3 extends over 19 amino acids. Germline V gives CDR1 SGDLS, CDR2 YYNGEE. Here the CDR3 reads CASSVVPGGPTATNEKLFF. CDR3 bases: TGTGCCAGCAGCGTAGTGCCAGGGGGACCGACTGCAACTAATGAAAAACTGTTTTTT.

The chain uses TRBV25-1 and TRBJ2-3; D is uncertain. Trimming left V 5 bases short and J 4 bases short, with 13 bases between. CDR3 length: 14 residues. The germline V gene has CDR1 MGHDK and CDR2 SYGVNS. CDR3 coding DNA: TGTGCCAGCAGTCCCCCTCCTAGGCCAGATACGCAGTATTTT. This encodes CASSPPPRPDTQYF.

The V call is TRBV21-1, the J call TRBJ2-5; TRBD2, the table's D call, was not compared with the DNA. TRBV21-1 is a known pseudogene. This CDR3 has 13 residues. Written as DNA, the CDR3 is TGTGCCAGCAGCAAAGTGGGTCAGCGCACCCAGTACTTC. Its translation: CASSKVGQRTQYF.

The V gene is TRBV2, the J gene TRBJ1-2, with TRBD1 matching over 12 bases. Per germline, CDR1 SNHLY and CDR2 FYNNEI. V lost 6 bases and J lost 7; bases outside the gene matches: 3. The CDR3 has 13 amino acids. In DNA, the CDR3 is TGTGCCAGCAGAGGGACAGGGGGCAGTGGCTACACCTTC. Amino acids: CASRGTGGSGYTF.

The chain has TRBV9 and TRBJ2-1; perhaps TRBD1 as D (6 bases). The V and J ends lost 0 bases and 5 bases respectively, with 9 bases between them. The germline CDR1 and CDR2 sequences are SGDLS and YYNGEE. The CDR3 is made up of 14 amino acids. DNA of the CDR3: TGTGCCAGCAGCGTAGTAGAGGGGGACAATGAGCAGTTCTTC. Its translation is CASSVVEGDNEQFF.

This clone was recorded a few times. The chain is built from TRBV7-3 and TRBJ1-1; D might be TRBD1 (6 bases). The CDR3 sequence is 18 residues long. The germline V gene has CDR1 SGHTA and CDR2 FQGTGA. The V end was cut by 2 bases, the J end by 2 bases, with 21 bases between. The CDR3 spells CASSLVGGGFATNTEAFF. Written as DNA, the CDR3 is TGTGCCAGCAGCTTAGTTGGGGGCGGCTTCGCGACTAACACTGAAGCTTTCTTT.

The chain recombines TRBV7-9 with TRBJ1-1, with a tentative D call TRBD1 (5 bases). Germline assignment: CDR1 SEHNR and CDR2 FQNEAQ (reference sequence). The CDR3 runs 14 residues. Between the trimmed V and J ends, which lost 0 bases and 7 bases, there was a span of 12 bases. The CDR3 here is CASSLAQGNREAFF. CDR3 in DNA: TGTGCCAGCAGCTTAGCGCAGGGTAATCGTGAAGCTTTCTTT.